Following are 27 T cell receptor beta chains from one sample sequenced in a study of control samples from healthy donors and cancer patients. Sequencing used immunoSEQ multiplex PCR; TCRdb keeps in-frame clones, though not all of them. Found here are roughly 120,000 clones, 85% to 90% of them singletons; the top ten hold around 1.1%. The sequenced material came from PBMCs. The source is a woman aged 45 to 65 with colorectal cancer.

CDR3 loop: CASSPSMTGDTEAFF. CDR3 DNA: TGCGCCAGCAGCCCCTCGATGACAGGAGACACTGAAGCTTTCTTT. The chain employs TRBV5-1 and TRBJ1-1, with D possibly TRBD1 on 6 matching bases. Trimming left V 4 bases short and J 3 bases short, with 16 bases between. The CDR3 is 15 residues long. Germline loops: CDR1 SGHRS, CDR2 YFSETQ.

The chain joins TRBV11-1 to TRBJ2-5; possible D gene TRBD2, 5 bases. Trimming stripped 1 base from V and 2 bases from J, with 14 bases between. Per germline, CDR1 SGHAT and CDR2 FQDESV (reference sequence). This CDR3 comprises 16 residues. This CDR3 is CASSLGEGNLQETQYF. In DNA form, the CDR3 reads TGTGCCAGCAGCTTAGGAGAGGGCAACTTACAAGAGACCCAGTACTTC.

The rearrangement uses TRBV18 and TRBJ2-2; possibly TRBD1 for D (6 bases). Germline values: CDR1 KGHSH, CDR2 LQKENI. There are 15 residues in the CDR3. Trimming shortened V by 4 bases and J by 4 bases, and 13 bases separated the two germline ends. The CDR3 here is CASSRTQGSTGELFF. The CDR3 DNA follows: TGTGCCAGCTCACGGACACAGGGAAGCACCGGGGAGCTGTTTTTT.

The chain has TRBV19 and TRBJ1-4; D ambiguous. CDR1 and CDR2 from the germline V gene are LNHDA and SQIVND (reference sequence). The CDR3 runs 14 residues. V lost 1 base and J lost 7, with 10 bases in between. This chain's CDR3 is CASSIGVAAEKLFF. The CDR3 DNA sequence: TGTGCCAGTAGTATAGGGGTGGCGGCTGAAAAACTGTTTTTT.

The J gene is TRBJ2-3, the V gene TRBV4-1, with D perhaps matching TRBD1 (5 bases). The CDR3 length is 14 residues. Germline V CDR1 and CDR2: MGHRA, YSYEKL. Trimming removed 3 bases from V and 3 bases from J, with 10 bases in between. CDR3 region: CASSHQGLTDTQYF. CDR3 nucleotides: TGCGCCAGCAGCCACCAGGGTTTAACAGATACGCAGTATTTT.

The table lists this clone with a few counts. The rearrangement uses TRBV12-3 or TRBV12-4 and TRBJ1-1, with D unclear. This CDR3 comprises 13 residues. V was clipped by 6 bases and J by 3 bases, with 11 bases between them. The CDR3 DNA reads TGTGCCAGCAGGAAGACGGCTTACACTGAAGCTTTCTTT. It codes for CASRKTAYTEAFF.

The chain joins TRBV18 to TRBJ1-6; 9 bases map to TRBD1. The CDR3 is 14 residues long. In germline, CDR1 is KGHSH, CDR2 LQKENI. Trimming removed 5 bases from V and 7 bases from J; junction bases left unmatched: 3. CDR3 protein: CASSGTGPNSPLHF. The CDR3 bases are TGTGCCAGCTCAGGGACAGGGCCGAATTCACCCCTCCACTTT.

The V and J genes are TRBV9 and TRBJ2-3, with 7 nucleotides matching TRBD1. The junction had 6 bases not matched to a gene; V was cut back by 4 bases and J by 1 base. Per germline, CDR1 SGDLS and CDR2 YYNGEE. The CDR3 consists of 15 residues. The CDR3: CASSSRQGGTDTQYF. In DNA form, the CDR3 reads TGTGCCAGCAGCTCGCGACAGGGTGGCACAGATACGCAGTATTTT. Based on the CDR3 plus reference TRBV9 and TRBJ2-3, the full variable domain is DSGVTQTPKHLITATGQRVTLRCSPRSGDLSVYWYQQSLDQGLQFLIQYYNGEERAKGNILERFSAQQFPDLHSELNLSSLELGDSALYFCASSSRQGGTDTQYFGPGTRLTVL.

V and J are TRBV5-1 and TRBJ1-1, with D possibly TRBD1 on 5 matching bases. V was pared by 4 bases and J by 4 bases, with 14 bases between. Per the germline V gene, CDR1 is SGHRS and CDR2 is YFSETQ. There are 14 residues in the CDR3. CDR3 sequence: CASSLGTLGTEAFF. The CDR3 region has the DNA TGCGCCAGCAGCCTCGGGACTTTAGGCACTGAAGCTTTCTTT.

J is TRBJ2-3 and V is TRBV19; 9 nucleotides agree with TRBD2. The CDR3 runs 15 residues. The V segment lost 7 bases and the J segment 6 bases; nucleotides outside the gene matches: 11. Looked up from germline, CDR1 is LNHDA and CDR2 is SQIVND (reference sequence). The CDR3 spells CASTLAGTQGDTQYF. In DNA form, the CDR3 reads TGTGCCAGTACCCTAGCGGGAACTCAGGGGGATACGCAGTATTTT. Using reference TRBV19 and TRBJ2-3 for the parts outside the CDR3, the full variable domain is DGGITQSPKYLFRKEGQNVTLSCEQNLNHDAMYWYRQDPGQGLRLIYYSQIVNDFQKGDIAEGYSVSREKKESFPLTVTSAQKNPTAFYLCASTLAGTQGDTQYFGPGTRLTVL.

The chain's CDR3 is CAWSVRGGAREKLFF. The CDR3 DNA follows: TGTGCCTGGAGTGTACGAGGAGGAGCCCGTGAAAAACTGTTTTTT. The J gene is TRBJ1-4, the V gene TRBV30, with no clear D. Deletions cut 0 bases from V and 7 bases from J, with 15 bases between. Per germline, CDR1 GTSNPN and CDR2 SVGIG (reference sequence). There are 15 residues in the CDR3. Drawing the rest from reference TRBV30 and TRBJ1-4, the complete variable domain is SQTIHQWPATLVQPVGSPLSLECTVEGTSNPNLYWYRQAAGRGLQLLFYSVGIGQISSEVPQNLSASRPQDRQFILSSKKLLLSDSGFYLCAWSVRGGAREKLFFGSGTQLSVL.

The rearrangement uses TRBV7-9 and TRBJ2-5, with D unclear. Trimming stripped 4 bases from V and 1 base from J, with 7 bases between. The CDR3 is 13 amino acids. Germline V lookup: CDR1 SEHNR, CDR2 FQNEAQ (reference sequence). CDR3 sequence: CASSSAPQETQYF. The CDR3 DNA reads TGTGCCAGCAGCTCTGCTCCCCAAGAGACCCAGTACTTC.

The chain is built from TRBV18 and TRBJ1-1, with no clear D. Deletions cut 3 bases from V and 5 bases from J, with 10 bases between. This CDR3 region has 13 residues. CDR1 is KGHSH, CDR2 LQKENI, per germline. The CDR3 region is CASSPAGETEAFF. The CDR3 nucleotides read TGTGCCAGCTCACCCGCGGGTGAGACTGAAGCTTTCTTT.

The chain joins TRBV27 to TRBJ2-1; TRBD2 matches at 9 bases. J lost 1 base, V lost 7 bases, and 8 bases had no gene match. Germline V gene lookup returns CDR1 MNHEY and CDR2 SMNVEV (reference sequence). The CDR3 consists of 16 residues. The CDR3 DNA is TGTGCCAGCAAAAGCTTCCTAGCGGGATCCTACAATGAGCAGTTCTTC. Amino acids: CASKSFLAGSYNEQFF.

CDR3 amino acids: CASSREGLAEETQYF. DNA of the CDR3: TGTGCCAGCAGCCGAGAGGGACTAGCGGAAGAGACCCAGTACTTC. V gene TRBV27 combines with J gene TRBJ2-5, with 11 bases that match TRBD2. The CDR3 extends over 15 amino acids. Germline V lookup: CDR1 MNHEY, CDR2 SMNVEV (reference sequence). Trimming took 6 bases from V and 3 from J; bases not matched to a gene: 6.

The J gene is TRBJ1-2, the V gene TRBV2; 7 positions agree with TRBD1. CDR1 is SNHLY, CDR2 FYNNEI, per germline. The junction had 6 bases not matched to a gene; V was cut back by 6 bases and J by 2 bases. The CDR3 has 14 amino acids. CDR3 DNA sequence: TGTGCCAGCAGAAGGGACAGCGCCAACTATGGCTACACCTTC. This codes for CASRRDSANYGYTF.

This clone was found a few times. This chain joins TRBV6-5 and TRBJ1-2, with D perhaps matching TRBD1 (5 bases). In germline, CDR1 is MNHEY, CDR2 SVGAGI. The CDR3 is 13 residues long. V lost 6 bases to trimming and J lost 5 bases, with 13 bases between them. The CDR3 protein is CASRKGRDYGYTF. CDR3 coding DNA: TGTGCCAGCAGAAAAGGCAGGGATTATGGCTACACCTTC.

The chain couples TRBV5-1 to TRBJ2-7; 13 positions match TRBD2. Germline CDR1 and CDR2: SGHRS and YFSETQ. J lost 2 bases, V lost 2 bases, and 7 bases had no gene match. CDR3 length: 17 residues. The CDR3 loop is CASSFGTSGKGTYEQYF. Here the CDR3 DNA reads TGCGCCAGCAGCTTTGGGACTAGCGGGAAGGGGACCTACGAGCAGTACTTC.

This clone came up once. The rearrangement uses TRBV2 and TRBJ1-1; no clear D. The V gene lost 5 bases and the J gene lost 0 bases, with 13 bases spanning the gap. Looked up from germline, CDR1 is SNHLY and CDR2 is FYNNEI. The CDR3 length is 15 residues. The CDR3 loop reads CASSPPGQLNTEAFF. DNA for the CDR3: TGTGCCAGCAGTCCCCCCGGGCAGTTGAACACTGAAGCTTTCTTT. The variable domain in full, completed from reference TRBV2 and TRBJ1-1, reads EPEVTQTPSHQVTQMGQEVILRCVPISNHLYFYWYRQILGQKVEFLVSFYNNEISEKSEIFDDQFSVERPDGSNFTLKIRSTKLEDSAMYFCASSPPGQLNTEAFFGQGTRLTVV.

This clone was counted only a few times. The chain couples TRBV19 to TRBJ2-2; 8 bases line up with TRBD1. Germline V gives CDR1 LNHDA, CDR2 SQIVND (reference sequence). The CDR3 is made up of 14 amino acids. Trimming removed 7 bases from V and 5 bases from J; junction bases left unmatched: 6. The DNA of the CDR3 is TGTGCCAGTAATATCCGGACAGGGACCGGGGAGCTGTTTTTT. This gives the protein CASNIRTGTGELFF.

This chain links TRBV12-5 with TRBJ2-3; TRBD2 agrees at 8 bases. The V gene end was trimmed by 0 bases and the J gene end by 6 bases; junction bases not matched to a gene: 11. This CDR3 comprises 17 residues. Germline V gene lookup returns CDR1 LGHNT and CDR2 FRNRAP. The CDR3 sequence is CASGLVGSGGWTDTQYF. The CDR3 DNA is TGTGCTAGTGGTTTGGTAGGCTCGGGGGGGTGGACCGATACGCAGTATTTT.

This clone appeared once. The gene calls are TRBV5-1 and TRBJ1-2; 7 bases line up with TRBD1. The length of the CDR3 is 13 residues. The V gene end was trimmed by 4 bases and the J gene end by 4 bases; junction bases not matched to a gene: 4. Germline CDR1 SGHRS, CDR2 YFSETQ. CDR3 DNA: TGCGCCAGCAGCCCCGGGGACAGCTATGGCTACACCTTC. This gives the protein CASSPGDSYGYTF.

This clone has just one count. The chain recombines TRBV28 with TRBJ1-1; 8 bases agree with TRBD1. Germline lookup yields CDR1 MDHEN and CDR2 SYDVKM. The CDR3 has 20 residues. J was trimmed by 0 bases and V by 1 base; bases with no gene match: 16. The CDR3 sequence: CASSLSATGAERVMNTEAFF. In nucleotides, the CDR3 is TGTGCCAGCAGTTTATCGGCGACAGGGGCTGAACGAGTCATGAACACTGAAGCTTTCTTT.

The rearrangement uses TRBV27 and TRBJ1-1; D possibly corresponds to TRBD1 (6 bases). The CDR3 spans 14 residues. Trimming left V 5 bases short and J 5 bases short, with 15 bases between. Germline values: CDR1 MNHEY, CDR2 SMNVEV (reference sequence). The CDR3 here is CASSPNGGATEAFF. For the CDR3, the DNA is TGTGCCAGCAGTCCCAATGGGGGCGCTACTGAAGCTTTCTTT.

The chain employs TRBV7-9 and TRBJ2-3, with TRBD2 as a possible D gene (7 bases). Germline CDR1 SEHNR, CDR2 FQNEAQ (reference sequence). The CDR3 is 15 residues long. The V end lost 7 bases, the J end lost 3 bases, and 17 bases lay between the germline ends. The CDR3 loop is CASTPGEGQTDTQYF. DNA of the CDR3: TGTGCCAGCACCCCTGGGGAGGGACAAACAGATACGCAGTATTTT.

V gene TRBV18 combines with J gene TRBJ2-3; D perhaps matches TRBD2 (5 bases). Germline V CDR1 and CDR2: KGHSH, LQKENI. V lost 6 bases and J lost 3, with 10 bases in between. This CDR3 has 13 residues. The CDR3 bases are TGTGCCAGCTCTCCCGAGCGGACAGATACGCAGTATTTT. This gives the protein CASSPERTDTQYF.

This chain joins TRBV19 and TRBJ2-5, with 9 positions matching TRBD1. This CDR3 contains 16 residues. Germline V gene sequence: CDR1 LNHDA, CDR2 SQIVND (reference sequence). The V segment lost 5 bases and the J segment 1 base; nucleotides outside the gene matches: 8. CDR3 sequence: CASSFIRQGVQETQYF. CDR3 nucleotide sequence: TGTGCCAGTAGTTTTATTCGACAGGGGGTCCAAGAGACCCAGTACTTC.